Presented here are 4 T cell receptor beta chains from one specimen sequenced in a study of shared clonotypes between healthy human individuals. Some clones are missing from TCRdb's copy, which holds only in-frame ones; the method was immunoSEQ multiplex PCR. This table has just under 95,000 clones, 60% to 70% appearing once. Material for sequencing was memory CD8+ T cells sorted from blood. Subset noted: CD45RO+ cells pooled with CCR7-negative TemRA cells. These TCRs come from a man aged 25-45 years in good health.

The CDR3 region is CASSPLGFQAGYTEAFF. CDR3 DNA sequence: TGCGCCAGCAGCCCTCTCGGGTTTCAGGCGGGGTACACTGAAGCTTTCTTT. V is TRBV4-3 and J is TRBJ1-1; D is undetermined. CDR1 is LGHNA, CDR2 YSLEER, per germline. Between the trimmed V and J ends, which lost 4 bases and 3 bases, there was a span of 21 bases. The CDR3 covers 17 residues.

With respect to this clone: It is likely a read error: a sequence one base away is far more abundant. Additional DNA sequences in this sample encode the identical CDR3. The genes are TRBV9 and TRBJ1-1; D is uncertain. CDR1 is SGDLS, CDR2 YYNGEE, per germline. This CDR3 spans 13 amino acids. V lost 4 bases to trimming and J lost 1 base, with 8 bases between them. The CDR3, as DNA: TGTGCCAGCAGCCCCCAACGGAACACTGAAGCTTTCTTT. Translated, it gives CASSPQRNTEAFF.

The rearrangement uses TRBV5-6 and TRBJ2-1, with D uncertain. Germline lookup yields CDR1 SGHDT and CDR2 YYEEEE. Trimming shortened V by 5 bases and J by 5 bases, and 11 bases separated the two germline ends. The CDR3 runs 13 residues. The CDR3: CASRPFSDNEQFF. In DNA form, the CDR3 reads TGTGCCAGCAGGCCCTTCTCGGACAATGAGCAGTTCTTC.

This clone is termed large. The chain has TRBV7-2 and TRBJ2-7, with 9 bases aligning to TRBD2. The V and J ends lost 1 base and 6 bases, in that order; junction bases with no gene match: 4. The CDR3 sequence is 14 residues long. Germline values: CDR1 SGHTA, CDR2 FQGNSA. CDR3 residues: CASSLDLAGFEQYF. The DNA of the CDR3 is TGTGCCAGCAGCTTAGACCTAGCGGGATTCGAGCAGTACTTC.